Detailed here is one T cell receptor beta chain. The antigen is undetermined. This sample is drawn from a study of CXCR3-negative and CXCR3-positive naive CD8 T cells. Whole-study context: The libraries yielded about 130 million TRB reads, about 1.5 +/- 0.3 million each.

Study-level points and caveats: Similar TRBV-TRBJ usage was seen in naive cells (both CXCR3-negative and CXCR3-positive), but memory cells differed.

Researchers prepared the TRB cDNA libraries using 5' RACE with UMI labels. Reanalyzing the 5' RACE reads, TCRdb keeps one entry per CDR3 protein, without DNA. The sample table sets out around 140,000 distinct CDR3 sequences. The CDR3 has 12 residues. Germline CDR1 and CDR2: PRHDT and FYEKMQ (reference sequence). Naivety in CD8+ T cells corresponded to a CD45RO-CCR7+CD27+CD95- phenotype. The chain has TRBV13 and TRBJ2-7. The sample comprised naive CXCR3- CD8+ T cells from blood. Subset denoted: CD45RO-CCR7+CD27+CD95- naive CD8+ T cells lacking CXCR3 (TNR3-). This TCR was sampled from a human donor in good health. Some clones in this sample may be carry-over from other donors' samples. CDR3 loop: CASSLRVAEQYF. The full variable domain, completed using reference TRBV13 and TRBJ2-7, is AAGVIQSPRHLIKEKRETATLKCYPIPRHDTVYWYQQGPGQDPQFLISFYEKMQSDKGSIPDRFSAQQFSDYHSELNMSSLELGDSALYFCASSLRVAEQYFGPGTRLTVT.